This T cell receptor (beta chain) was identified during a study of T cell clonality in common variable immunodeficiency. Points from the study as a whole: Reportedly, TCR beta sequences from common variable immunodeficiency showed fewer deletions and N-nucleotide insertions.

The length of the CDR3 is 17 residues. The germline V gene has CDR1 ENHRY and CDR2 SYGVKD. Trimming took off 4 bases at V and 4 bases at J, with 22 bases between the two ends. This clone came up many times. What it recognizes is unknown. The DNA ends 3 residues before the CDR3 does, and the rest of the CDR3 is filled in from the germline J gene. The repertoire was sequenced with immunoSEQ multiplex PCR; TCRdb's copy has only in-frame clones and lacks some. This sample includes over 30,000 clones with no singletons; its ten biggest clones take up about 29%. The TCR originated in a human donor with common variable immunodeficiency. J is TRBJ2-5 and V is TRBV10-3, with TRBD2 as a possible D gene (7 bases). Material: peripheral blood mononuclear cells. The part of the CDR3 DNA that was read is TGTGCCATCAGTGCTCCCGAGGGGGGGGCCACTGGAGAGACC. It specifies CAISAPEGGATGET. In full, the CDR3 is CAISAPEGGATGETQYF.